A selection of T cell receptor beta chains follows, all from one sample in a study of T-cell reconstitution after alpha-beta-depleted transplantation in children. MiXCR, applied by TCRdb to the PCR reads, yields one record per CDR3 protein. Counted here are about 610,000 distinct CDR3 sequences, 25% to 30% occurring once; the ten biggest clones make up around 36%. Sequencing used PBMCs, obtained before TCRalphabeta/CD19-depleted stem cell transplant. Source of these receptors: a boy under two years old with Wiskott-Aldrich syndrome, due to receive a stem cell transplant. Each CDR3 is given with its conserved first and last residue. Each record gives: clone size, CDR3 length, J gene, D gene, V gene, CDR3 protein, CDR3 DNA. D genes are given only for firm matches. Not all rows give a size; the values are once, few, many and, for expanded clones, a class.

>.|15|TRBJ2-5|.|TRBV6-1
CASSEALVRQETQYF
TGTGCCAGCAGTGAAGCGCTCGTCAGGCAAGAGACCCAGTACTTC
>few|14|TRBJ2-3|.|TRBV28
CASSLSKRTDTQYF
TGTGCCAGCAGTTTATCCAAACGCACAGATACGCAGTATTTT
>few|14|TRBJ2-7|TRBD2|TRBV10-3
CAISSGLAAYEQYF
TGTGCCATCAGCTCCGGACTAGCGGCCTACGAGCAGTACTTC
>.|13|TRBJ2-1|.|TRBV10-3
CAISRNGYNEQFF
TGTGCCATCTCCCGGAACGGGTACAATGAGCAGTTCTTC
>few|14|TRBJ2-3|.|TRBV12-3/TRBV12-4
CASSHKGGTDTQYF
TGTGCCAGCAGTCACAAAGGCGGCACAGATACGCAGTATTTT
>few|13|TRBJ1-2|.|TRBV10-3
CAISNDPGKGYTF
TGTGCCATCAGCAACGACCCCGGGAAAGGCTACACCTTC
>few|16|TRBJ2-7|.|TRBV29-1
CSVEGLPGHLSTEQYF
TGCAGCGTTGAAGGACTCCCGGGACACCTTTCGACCGAGCAGTACTTC
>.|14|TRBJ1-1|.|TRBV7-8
CASSDQGFWTEAFF
TGTGCCAGCAGCGATCAGGGCTTTTGGACTGAAGCTTTCTTT
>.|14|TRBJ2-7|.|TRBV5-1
CASSVGLSSYEQYF
TGCGCCAGCAGCGTGGGACTTTCTTCCTACGAGCAGTACTTC
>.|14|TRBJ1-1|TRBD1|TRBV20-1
CSARERTGRPEAFF
TGCAGTGCTAGAGAAAGGACAGGGAGGCCTGAAGCTTTCTTT
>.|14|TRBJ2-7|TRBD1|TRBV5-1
CASSLGTDLYEQYF
TGCGCCAGCAGCTTAGGGACAGACCTCTACGAGCAGTACTTC
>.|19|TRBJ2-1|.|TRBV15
CAPTTRVAQGYRSYNEQFF
TGTGCCCCTACAACCCGCGTAGCCCAGGGGTACAGATCCTACAATGAGCAGTTCTTC
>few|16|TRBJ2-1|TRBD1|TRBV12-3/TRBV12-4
CASSLYKGTGYNEQFF
TGTGCCAGCAGTTTATATAAAGGGACAGGGTACAATGAGCAGTTCTTC
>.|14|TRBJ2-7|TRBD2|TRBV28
CATPGLAASYEQYF
TGTGCCACCCCGGGACTAGCGGCTTCCTACGAGCAGTACTTC
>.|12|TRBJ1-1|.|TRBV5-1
CASSAEGTEAFF
TGCGCCAGCAGTGCTGAGGGGACTGAAGCTTTCTTT
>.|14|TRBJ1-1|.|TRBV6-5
CASSYAGMNTEAFF
TGTGCCAGCAGTTACGCAGGGATGAACACTGAAGCTTTCTTT
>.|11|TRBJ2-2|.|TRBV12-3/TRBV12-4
CASQLAGELFF
TGTGCCAGTCAACTAGCCGGGGAGCTGTTTTTT
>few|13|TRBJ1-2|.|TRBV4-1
CASSQDGWVGYTF
TGCGCCAGCAGCCAAGACGGATGGGTTGGCTACACCTTC
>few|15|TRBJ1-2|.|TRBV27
CASSLKGRSDYGYTF
TGTGCCAGCAGTTTAAAGGGCAGGTCCGACTATGGCTACACCTTC
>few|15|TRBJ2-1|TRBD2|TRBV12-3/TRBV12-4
CASSRGSGLYNEQFF
TGTGCCAGCAGTCGAGGTAGCGGGTTATACAATGAGCAGTTCTTC
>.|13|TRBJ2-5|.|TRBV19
CASSRSRQETQYF
TGTGCCAGTAGCCGAAGCAGGCAAGAGACCCAGTACTTC
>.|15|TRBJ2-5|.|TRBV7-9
CASSLGSGVRETQYF
TGTGCCAGCAGCTTAGGTTCGGGAGTCAGGGAGACCCAGTACTTC
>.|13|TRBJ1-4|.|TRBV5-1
CASGTGTNEKLFF
TGCGCCAGCGGCACAGGGACGAATGAAAAACTGTTTTTT
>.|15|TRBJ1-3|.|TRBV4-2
CASSQDLASGNTIYF
TGTGCCAGCAGCCAAGATTTGGCCTCTGGAAACACCATATATTTT
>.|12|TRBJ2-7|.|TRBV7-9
CASSETIYEQYF
TGTGCCAGCAGCGAGACCATCTACGAGCAGTACTTC
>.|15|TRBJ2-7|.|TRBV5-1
CASSLAGQGGDEQYF
TGCGCCAGCAGCTTGGCCGGGCAGGGAGGCGACGAGCAGTACTTC
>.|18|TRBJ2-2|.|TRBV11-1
CASRSRHRAGSNTGELFF
TGTGCCAGCAGATCCCGTCATAGGGCGGGATCGAACACCGGGGAGCTGTTTTTT
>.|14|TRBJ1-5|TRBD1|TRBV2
CASRYRGLNQPQHF
TGTGCCAGTAGATACAGGGGGCTCAATCAGCCCCAGCATTTT
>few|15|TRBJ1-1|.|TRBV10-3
CAISDFDRKNTEAFF
TGTGCCATCAGTGATTTTGACAGAAAGAACACTGAAGCTTTCTTT